The next 2 T cell receptor beta chains were all read from a single sample in a study of T cell repertoires in cytomegalovirus infection (dated by TCRdb to between 2019 and 2020). These receptors have no known antigen. According to the study, the label for this sample's treatment or condition signals: in vitro stimulation with specific CMV peptide epitopes to enrich CMV-specific T cells. The listed sequencing device is Illumina HiSeq 1500. TCRdb ran its own pipeline on the public reads, namely fastp trimming at Q25 and MiXCR clone calling, and kept in-frame beta chains. Rows merge per CDR3 protein into single entries with the most common DNA and genes. The sample table contains roughly 920,000 distinct CDR3 sequences; only one count was recorded for roughly 30% of them. Over 10% of the sample is taken by the ten largest. The source was cultured CD8+ T cells from PBMCs, collected from culture after CMV antigen stimulation. The receptors here all came from a human donor in good health (CMV status not recorded). Some clones in this sample may be carry-over from other donors' samples.

The rearrangement links TRBV27 to TRBJ1-3; D uncertain. Trimming left V 4 bases short and J 0 bases short, with 10 bases between. Looked up from germline, CDR1 is MNHEY and CDR2 is SMNVEV (reference sequence). The CDR3 has 15 residues. The CDR3 coding sequence is TGTGCCAGCAGTTCTACAGCCTTCTCTGGAAACACCATATATTTT. Translated: CASSSTAFSGNTIYF.

This clonotype was seen only a few times. One end of the junction fails to match germline, which may point to a read error. V usage is TRBV9 and J usage is TRBJ1-1; D call uncertain. This CDR3 region has 9 residues. In germline, CDR1 is SGDLS, CDR2 YYNGEE. The chain's CDR3 is CASSVVRRF. CDR3 DNA sequence: TGTGCCAGCAGCGTAGTGCGTCGCTTT.